This entry is about one T cell receptor beta chain. The antigen remains unidentified. These data belong to a study of T cells after yellow fever vaccination. On the study more broadly: Low-cell-number fractions underwent preparation using SMART-Seq v4 Ultra Low Input.

CDR1 is LGHNA, CDR2 YSLEER, per germline. The CDR3 consists of 15 residues. Trimming cost V 2 bases and J 3 bases; bases outside gene matches: 3. General study findings and limits: Researchers cautioned that FACS-sorted repertoires could harbor abundant clonotypes contaminating from the bulk population. Reappearance after the booster was observed for most primary-vaccination clones (about 96% CD4, roughly 88% CD8).

Each CDR3 protein is one row after TCRdb ran MiXCR on the 5' RACE reads. The sample lists 300,000 to 400,000 distinct CDR3 sequences; roughly 8.3% were seen once. The receptor was derived from a man aged 18-30 years who received the YFV17D yellow fever vaccine. The chain has TRBV4-3 and TRBJ2-2, with 7 nucleotides matching TRBD2. The input for sequencing was PBMCs, taken 35 to 50 days after the first yellow fever vaccination. The CDR3 DNA reads as TGCGCCAGCAGCCAAAGAAGCGGGGACACCGGGGAGCTGTTTTTT. Protein: CASSQRSGDTGELFF.